These 4 T cell receptor beta chains originate from one sample sequenced in a study of T cell responses to AZD1222 COVID-19 vaccine. Assay used: immunoSEQ multiplex PCR; TCRdb lists only in-frame clones, some missing. The data hold approximately 170,000 clones, with 94% observed a single time. The sample was peripheral blood, taken 28 days after the second AZD1222 dose. Every receptor here comes from an adult who received the AZD1222 COVID-19 vaccine.

The rearrangement links TRBV4-3 to TRBJ2-7; D call uncertain. V was clipped by 0 bases and J by 3 bases, with 9 bases between them. The germline V gene encodes CDR1 LGHNA and CDR2 YSLEER. The CDR3 extends over 14 amino acids. CDR3 region: CASSQDWQIYEQYF. The CDR3, as DNA: TGCGCCAGCAGCCAAGATTGGCAAATCTACGAGCAGTACTTC.

The chain recombines TRBV21-1 with TRBJ2-1; the table gives TRBD1 as D, unverified against the DNA. TRBV21-1 is termed a pseudogene. This CDR3 spans 18 amino acids. The CDR3 protein is CASSSRSRTGGRNNEQFF. Here the CDR3 DNA reads TGTGCCAGCAGCTCCCGAAGTAGGACAGGGGGCAGGAACAATGAGCAGTTCTTC.

This rearrangement joins TRBV12-3 or TRBV12-4 to TRBJ1-2, with D perhaps matching TRBD1 (5 bases). Trimming took off 1 base at V and 8 bases at J, with 11 bases between the two ends. This CDR3 spans 13 amino acids. CDR3 bases: TGTGCCAGCAGTTTAGGTAGGGGCTGGGGCTACACCTTC. It encodes CASSLGRGWGYTF.

This clone came up a few times. The chain is built from TRBV5-1 and TRBJ1-2; D unresolved. Trimming cost V 6 bases and J 6 bases, with 12 bases left between them. Looked up from germline, CDR1 is SGHRS and CDR2 is YFSETQ. The CDR3 runs to 12 residues. The CDR3 spells CASTTSRDGYTF. CDR3 coding DNA: TGCGCCAGCACCACTTCGCGGGATGGCTACACCTTC.